This T cell receptor (beta chain) was captured by sequencing in a study of T cells in localized non-small cell lung cancer. General observations from the study: Owing to sequencing of a solitary tumor region, heterogeneity cannot be discounted. Across samples, adjacent lung featured a median around 56 of the top 100 tumor clones. Longer survival (overall) was linked to higher T cell density in blood. Adjacent uninvolved lung tissue had the highest T cell clonality, exceeding tumor.

Clones were sequenced by immunoSEQ multiplex PCR, and TCRdb holds only the in-frame ones, with some missing. The sample has about 19,000 clones, about 89% seen once; the top ten hold about 4.3%. V lost 7 bases to trimming and J lost 6 bases, with 15 bases between them. The CDR3 sequence is 13 residues long. Germline V lookup: CDR1 ENHRY, CDR2 SYGVKD. With respect to this clone: Its antigen remains unknown.

The chain joins TRBV10-3 to TRBJ1-1, with D perhaps matching TRBD1 (5 bases). Sequenced here: peripheral blood, sampled before any cancer treatment. This sequence originates from an older male donor with stage I squamous cell lung carcinoma. CDR3 nucleotides: TGTGCCATCATGGGAGGGGAGGGCGCTGAAGCTTTCTTT. This translates into CAIMGGEGAEAFF.